This is a list of T cell receptor beta chains from one sample in a study of radiotherapy plus CTLA-4 blockade in lung cancer. Profiled with immunoSEQ multiplex PCR; TCRdb holds only in-frame clones, not every one. Of roughly 85,000 clones listed, about 87% are singletons. The sequencing used peripheral blood, collected from a patient treated with radiotherapy plus ipilimumab. These receptors all stem from a human donor with non-small cell lung cancer that progressed on radiotherapy plus ipilimumab. Both conserved end residues are part of each CDR3.

V gene	J gene	CDR3 protein
TRBV19	TRBJ2-7	CASSITGTGVGEQYF
TRBV19	TRBJ1-2	CAIQTEGSNYGYTF
TRBV9	TRBJ2-3	CASSVGDSGRVSDTQYF
TRBV6-1	TRBJ2-4	CASSEALNIQYF
TRBV28	TRBJ1-1	CASSLFGRAASTEAFF
TRBV6-5	TRBJ2-2	CASSYWTENTGELFF
TRBV6-5	TRBJ2-7	CASGLEVIYEQYF
TRBV18	TRBJ1-3	CASSTGYGNTIYF
TRBV14	TRBJ1-1	CASSLLSDTEAFF
TRBV7-2	TRBJ1-5	CASSLGNQPQHF
TRBV27	TRBJ1-6	CASSFGTANSPLHF
TRBV7-2	TRBJ2-3	CASSQGVGTDTYF
TRBV9	TRBJ1-2	CASSVVSANYGYTF